These 24 T cell receptor beta chains share one sample of origin, sequenced in a study of molecular identifiers for immune sequencing clone quantification. TCRdb called the PCR reads again in MiXCR, with one record for every CDR3 protein. The sample comprises nearly 650,000 distinct CDR3 sequences, less than 30% of which are singletons, and 0.7% to 0.95% rests with the top ten. Input material: naive CD8+ T cells from blood, with Jurkat cell RNA spiked in. The sample's subset: FACS-sorted CD8+CD4-CCR7+CD45RA+ naive T cells. These receptors originate from a human donor in good health. Some libraries in this study had Jurkat cell RNA spiked in.

Points on this clonotype: This may stem from a read error, because a much larger clone lies one nucleotide away. The chain uses TRBV27 and TRBJ2-3, with D possibly matching TRBD2 (5 bases). The germline CDR1 and CDR2 sequences are MNHEY and SMNVEV (reference sequence). This CDR3 spans 16 amino acids. The CDR3 nucleotides are TGTGCCAGCCGAACCGCTGCGCTAGCTGGCACAGATACGCAGTGTTTT. It specifies CASRTAALAGTDTQCF.

This chain joins TRBV25-1 and TRBJ2-1, with a tentative D call TRBD1 (5 bases). From germline, CDR1 is MGHDK and CDR2 SYGVNS. The CDR3 totals 14 residues. V lost 7 bases to trimming and J lost 6 bases, with 16 bases between them. In DNA, the CDR3 is TGTGCCAGCACAAACATTCTTCAGGGCAATGAGCAGTTCTTC. As protein: CASTNILQGNEQFF.

This chain links TRBV7-9 with TRBJ1-1, with TRBD1 as a possible D gene (5 bases). Germline V lookup: CDR1 SEHNR, CDR2 FQNEAQ (reference sequence). Between the trimmed V and J ends, which lost 5 bases and 5 bases, there was a span of 21 bases. CDR3 size: 16 residues. The CDR3 here is CASSPRSGMEGTEAFF. In DNA form, the CDR3 reads TGTGCCAGCAGCCCCCGATCTGGGATGGAGGGGACTGAAGCTTTCTTT.

In this sample, this clonotype turned up a few times. The junction differs from germline at one of its ends, possibly a read error. The gene calls are TRBV30 and TRBJ2-3, with D possibly TRBD2 on 5 matching bases. In germline, CDR1 is GTSNPN, CDR2 SVGIG (reference sequence). There are 12 residues in the CDR3. CDR3 loop: CAWGVGADTQYF. The CDR3 region has the DNA TGTGCCTGGGGTGTGGGAGCGGATACGCAGTATTTT. Looking up the rest from reference TRBV30 and TRBJ2-3 gives the full variable domain: SQTIHQWPATLVQPVGSPLSLECTVEGTSNPNLYWYRQAAGRGLQLLFYSVGIGQISSEVPQNLSASRPQDRQFILSSKKLLLSDSGFYLCAWGVGADTQYFGPGTRLTVL.

This clonotype was detected ten times or more. This rearrangement joins TRBV4-3 to TRBJ2-7, with TRBD1 identical over 7 bases. V was pared by 0 bases and J by 0 bases, with 8 bases of the junction left unmatched. Germline CDR1 LGHNA, CDR2 YSLEER. The CDR3 is 17 amino acids. In DNA, the CDR3 is TGCGCCAGCAGCCAAGATCTCCGACAGGGCCCCTCCTACGAGCAGTACTTC. It is translated as CASSQDLRQGPSYEQYF.

This chain connects TRBV4-1 to TRBJ2-5; tentative D call: TRBD1 (6 bases). The CDR3 extends over 16 amino acids. CDR1 is MGHRA, CDR2 YSYEKL, per germline. Trimming took off 0 bases at V and 9 bases at J, with 20 bases between the two ends. The CDR3 nucleotides read TGCGCCAGCAGCCAAGATGGGCAGGGGACAAGGGAGCCCCAGTACTTC. Translated, it gives CASSQDGQGTREPQYF.

This clonotype appeared once. A much bigger clone sits one base away, suggesting this may be a read error. V is TRBV4-3 and J is TRBJ2-3; TRBD1 might be the D (5 bases). The CDR3 extends over 15 amino acids. Per the germline V gene, CDR1 is LGHNA and CDR2 is YSLEER. The CDR3 nucleotides read TGCGCCAGCCGCCAAGACGCACAGGTCACAGATACGCAGTATTTT. Residues: CASRQDAQVTDTQYF.

This clonotype was observed many times. V is TRBV20-1 and J is TRBJ2-3, with D possibly being TRBD2 (6 bases). CDR1 DFQATT and CDR2 SNEGSKA come from the germline V gene (reference sequence). The CDR3 is 16 residues long. V dropped 4 bases and J dropped 4 bases, with 21 bases sitting between them. CDR3 in amino acids: CSAKSRRGIRSDTQYF. The DNA of the CDR3 is TGCAGTGCTAAGTCCCGCCGCGGGATACGCTCAGATACGCAGTATTTT.

This clonotype was counted many times. The V and J genes are TRBV15 and TRBJ1-5; a weak D match, TRBD1 (6 bases). Germline assignment: CDR1 LNHNV and CDR2 YYDKDF (reference sequence). Trimming shortened V by 1 base and J by 1 base, and 8 bases separated the two germline ends. This CDR3 has 15 amino acids. The DNA of the CDR3 is TGTGCCACCAGCAGAGTACAGGGCAGCAATCAGCCCCAGCATTTT. Translation gives CATSRVQGSNQPQHF.

This clonotype was seen repeatedly, ten times or more. This chain connects TRBV4-1 to TRBJ2-2; TRBD2 aligns across 7 bases. The CDR3 is 17 amino acids. The germline gives CDR1 MGHRA, CDR2 YSYEKL. V gave up 0 bases and J gave up 6 bases; unmatched junction bases: 10. CDR3 bases: TGCGCCAGCAGCCAAGAGCCAGGCGGGGGATGGGCCGGGGAGCTGTTTTTT. Residues: CASSQEPGGGWAGELFF.

This clonotype showed up just a few times. The V and J genes are TRBV14 and TRBJ2-7, with TRBD1 matching over 12 bases. V was pared by 8 bases and J by 7 bases, with 6 bases of the junction left unmatched. Germline V lookup: CDR1 SGHDN, CDR2 FVKESK. The CDR3 is made up of 13 amino acids. The DNA for the CDR3 is TGTGCCAGCCGGGACAGGGGGCGAAGGGAGCAGTACTTC. It specifies CASRDRGRREQYF.

This clonotype has a handful of counts. The chain is built from TRBV5-1 and TRBJ1-3; possibly TRBD1 for D (5 bases). V was shortened by 0 bases and J by 8 bases, with 18 bases between the two germline ends. Germline CDR1 SGHRS, CDR2 YFSETQ. The CDR3 length is 16 residues. The CDR3 DNA sequence: TGCGCCAGCAGCTTGGCCGACAGTCCCACCCGGGACACCATATATTTT. This codes for CASSLADSPTRDTIYF.

A word on this clonotype: A much larger clone differs from this one at a single base, so this may be a read error. The chain combines TRBV27 with TRBJ2-3; TRBD2 agrees at 7 bases. CDR3 size: 16 residues. The germline gives CDR1 MNHEY, CDR2 SMNVEV (reference sequence). The V and J ends lost 5 bases and 5 bases, in that order; junction bases with no gene match: 13. CDR3 nucleotides: TGTGCCAGCAGTCAACTCCGGACTTGCGGGGGAGATACGCAGTATTTT. The encoded protein is CASSQLRTCGGDTQYF.

Ten or more counts support this clonotype. V and J are TRBV29-1 and TRBJ2-5, with TRBD1 matching over 12 bases. Germline assignment: CDR1 SQVTM and CDR2 ANQGSEA. This CDR3 region has 14 residues. J was trimmed by 7 bases and V by 6 bases; bases with no gene match: 9. CDR3 nucleotides: TGCAGCGTATCTTTACCGGGACAGGGGGCGACCCAGTACTTC. This translates into CSVSLPGQGATQYF.

The V call is TRBV2, the J call TRBJ1-1; D gene unclear. Germline CDR1 SNHLY, CDR2 FYNNEI. Trimming removed 7 bases at V and 4 bases at J, with 13 bases between. The CDR3 contains 13 residues. Here the CDR3 reads CASIEDGPTEAFF. In DNA, the CDR3 is TGTGCCAGCATTGAGGACGGGCCCACTGAAGCTTTCTTT.

A note on this clonotype: This could be a read error, since a much larger clone is one nucleotide away. V is TRBV25-1 and J is TRBJ2-7; D is unclear. The CDR3 extends over 12 amino acids. V lost 4 bases and J lost 3, with 7 bases in between. The germline V gene has CDR1 MGHDK and CDR2 SYGVNS. The CDR3 here is CASSVFFYEQYF. In DNA, the CDR3 is TGTGCCAGCAGTGTATTTTTCTACGAGCAGTACTTC.

As to this clonotype: It is likely a read error, because the conserved phenylalanine at the end of the CDR3 is missing. The DNA of the CDR3 is TGCGCCAGCAGCCCGGGACAGGGAACTGAAGCTTTCCTT. Protein sequence: CASSPGQGTEAFL. J is TRBJ1-1 and V is TRBV5-1, with 9 positions matching TRBD1. Germline-derived CDR1 and CDR2 are SGHRS and YFSETQ. The trim removed 4 bases at V and 5 bases at J, leaving 3 bases unmatched. This CDR3 is 13 amino acids long.

This clonotype was detected ten times or more. The chain combines TRBV7-6 with TRBJ2-2; D might be TRBD2 (6 bases). CDR3 length: 16 residues. V lost 5 bases and J lost 2, with 15 bases in between. Germline CDR1 is SGHVS and CDR2 is FNYEAQ. The CDR3 loop reads CASSVLGGVNTGELFF. Here the CDR3 DNA reads TGTGCCAGCAGCGTCCTGGGCGGGGTCAACACCGGGGAGCTGTTTTTT.

Regarding this clonotype: Germline and junction disagree at one end, which may indicate a read error. The chain combines TRBV5-6 with TRBJ2-5, with D perhaps being TRBD1 or TRBD2 (6 bases each). The length of the CDR3 is 16 residues. Germline V CDR1 and CDR2: SGHDT, YYEEEE. CDR3 sequence (DNA): TGTGCCAGCAGCCTTCCGACGGGGGCCGTAAAAGAGACCCAGTGCTTC. This codes for CASSLPTGAVKETQCF.

This clonotype was observed many times. The rearrangement links TRBV5-1 to TRBJ1-6; D remains unclear. In germline, CDR1 is SGHRS, CDR2 YFSETQ. V was trimmed by 5 bases and J by 6 bases, leaving 9 bases between them. CDR3 size: 13 residues. CDR3 sequence: CASRRRSNSPLHF. The CDR3 DNA is TGCGCCAGCAGGCGACGGTCTAATTCACCCCTCCACTTT.

The chain links TRBV7-9 to TRBJ2-7; 14 bases are a match to TRBD2. The CDR3 contains 20 residues. Per the germline V gene, CDR1 is SEHNR and CDR2 is FQNEAQ (reference sequence). V gave up 1 base and J gave up 5 bases; unmatched junction bases: 16. CDR3 coding DNA: TGTGCCAGCAGCTTAGTAGGTCTCCCCGGGACTAGCGGGAGTCCGGACGAGCAGTACTTC. It codes for CASSLVGLPGTSGSPDEQYF.

This clonotype occurred many times. The rearrangement links TRBV7-6 to TRBJ2-5; TRBD2 matches at 14 bases. After removal of 1 base from V and 2 bases from J, the junction contained 6 bases not matched to a gene. The CDR3 contains 18 residues. Germline assignment: CDR1 SGHVS and CDR2 FNYEAQ. This CDR3 reads CASSLGLAGGPKQETQYF. The CDR3 nucleotides are TGTGCCAGCAGCTTAGGACTAGCGGGAGGGCCAAAGCAAGAGACCCAGTACTTC.

The chain recombines TRBV27 with TRBJ1-4, with a weak D call TRBD1 (5 bases). Germline CDR1 reads MNHEY; CDR2 reads SMNVEV (reference sequence). With 7 bases removed from V and 7 bases from J, the gap between germline ends came to 16 bases. The CDR3 totals 14 residues. Here the CDR3 reads CASNPGARGEKLFF. CDR3 sequence (DNA): TGTGCCAGCAACCCCGGGGCGCGGGGTGAAAAACTGTTTTTT.

This clonotype appeared a few times. This chain joins TRBV7-2 and TRBJ2-7; the D call may be TRBD1 or TRBD2 (5 bases each). There are 15 residues in the CDR3. Germline CDR1 SGHTA, CDR2 FQGNSA. The germline V and J ends were trimmed by 5 bases and 5 bases, with 19 bases remaining between them. Here the CDR3 DNA reads TGTGCCAGCAGCCAAAAGGTGGGGGTTTTCCACGAGCAGTACTTC. The encoded protein is CASSQKVGVFHEQYF.